This entry features one T cell receptor (beta chain) sequence. The source of the sample is a study of blood T cell repertoires in COVID-19. Trimming stripped 0 bases from V and 3 bases from J, with 9 bases between. The germline gives CDR1 LNHNV, CDR2 YYDKDF (reference sequence). The CDR3 contains 14 residues. TCRdb's table, derived via immunoSEQ multiplex PCR, lists solely in-frame clones and lacks some. The sample lists 330,000 or so clones, roughly 86% occurring once. Enrollees, about 18 to 90 years old, lived in 24 US areas. The TCR sequence derives from a woman aged 25-40 years who had been exposed to COVID-19. The V gene is TRBV15, the J gene TRBJ2-7, with D perhaps TRBD1 (5 bases). The specimen was PBMCs or T cells enriched from blood (not recorded which). The CDR3 protein is CATSRDQQGYEQYF. The CDR3 bases are TGTGCCACCAGCAGAGATCAGCAGGGCTACGAGCAGTACTTC.